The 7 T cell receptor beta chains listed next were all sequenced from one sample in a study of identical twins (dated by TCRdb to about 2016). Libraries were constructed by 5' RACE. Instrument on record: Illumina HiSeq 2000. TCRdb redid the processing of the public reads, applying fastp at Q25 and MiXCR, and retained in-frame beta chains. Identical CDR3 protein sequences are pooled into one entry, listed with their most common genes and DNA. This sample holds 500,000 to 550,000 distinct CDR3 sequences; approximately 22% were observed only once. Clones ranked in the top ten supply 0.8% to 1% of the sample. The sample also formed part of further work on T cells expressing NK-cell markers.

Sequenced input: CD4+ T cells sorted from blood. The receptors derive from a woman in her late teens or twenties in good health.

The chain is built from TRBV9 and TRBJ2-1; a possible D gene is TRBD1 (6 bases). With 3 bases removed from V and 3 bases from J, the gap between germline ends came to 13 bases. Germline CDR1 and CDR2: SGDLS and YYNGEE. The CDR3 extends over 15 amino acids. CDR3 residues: CASSARQESYNEQFF. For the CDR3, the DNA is TGTGCCAGCAGCGCACGACAGGAGAGCTACAATGAGCAGTTCTTC.

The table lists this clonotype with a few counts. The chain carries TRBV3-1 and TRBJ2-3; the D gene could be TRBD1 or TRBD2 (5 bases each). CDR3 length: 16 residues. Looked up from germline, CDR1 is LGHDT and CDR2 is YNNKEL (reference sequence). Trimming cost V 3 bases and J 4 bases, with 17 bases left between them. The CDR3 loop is CASSHGTDYAADTQYF. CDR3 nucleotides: TGTGCCAGCAGCCACGGGACCGACTATGCAGCAGATACGCAGTATTTT.

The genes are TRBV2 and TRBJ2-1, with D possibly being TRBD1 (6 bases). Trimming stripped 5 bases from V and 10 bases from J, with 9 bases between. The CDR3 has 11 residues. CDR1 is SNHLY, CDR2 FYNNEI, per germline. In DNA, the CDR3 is TGTGCCAGCAGTACAGGACAGGAGCAGTTCTTC. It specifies CASSTGQEQFF.

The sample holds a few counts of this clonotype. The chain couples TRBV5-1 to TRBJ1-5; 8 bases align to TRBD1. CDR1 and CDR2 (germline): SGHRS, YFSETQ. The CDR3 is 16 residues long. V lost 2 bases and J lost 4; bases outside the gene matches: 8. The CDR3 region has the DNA TGCGCCAGCAGCTTCCCCCCGGACAGGGATAATCAGCCCCAGCATTTT. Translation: CASSFPPDRDNQPQHF.

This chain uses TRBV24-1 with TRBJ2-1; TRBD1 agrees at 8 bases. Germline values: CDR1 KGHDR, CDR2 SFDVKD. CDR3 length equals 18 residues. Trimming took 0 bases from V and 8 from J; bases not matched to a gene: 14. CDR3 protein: CATSDLVKRYRGIDEQFF. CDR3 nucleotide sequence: TGTGCCACCAGTGATTTGGTGAAGAGATACAGGGGGATCGATGAGCAGTTCTTC.

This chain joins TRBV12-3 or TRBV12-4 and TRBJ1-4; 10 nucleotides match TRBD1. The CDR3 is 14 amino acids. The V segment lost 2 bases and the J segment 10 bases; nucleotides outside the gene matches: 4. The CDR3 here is CASSLRDRGGKLFF. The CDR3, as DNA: TGTGCCAGCAGTTTACGGGACAGGGGTGGAAAACTGTTTTTT.

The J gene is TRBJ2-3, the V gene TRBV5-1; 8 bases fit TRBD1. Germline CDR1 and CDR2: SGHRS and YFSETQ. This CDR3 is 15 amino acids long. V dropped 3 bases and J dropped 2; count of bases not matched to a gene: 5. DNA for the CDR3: TGCGCCAGCAGCTCGGGACAGGCGTACACAGATACGCAGTATTTT. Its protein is CASSSGQAYTDTQYF.